What follows describes a single T cell receptor beta chain. Its antigen is not identified. The CDR3 totals 14 residues. V was pared by 3 bases and J by 1 base, with 6 bases between. From germline, CDR1 is MGHDK and CDR2 SYGVNS. PCR primers comprised 60 Vbeta and 13 Jbeta primers. Some clones are missing from TCRdb's copy, which holds only in-frame ones; the method was immunoSEQ multiplex PCR. The data contain more than 80,000 clones, around 79% of them seen just once; the ten biggest clones take up over 4.5%. The sample originates from a study of cytomegalovirus exposure and HLA in healthy donors. The study sampled nominally healthy donors, though unrecorded immune exposures were likely. Study observations and caveats: In a later analysis, HLA-C alleles had the fewest associated TCRs, DRB1 alleles the most. The classifier was said to identify cytomegalovirus status with high specificity and sensitivity.

The sequence came from a man between 18 and 35 years old in good health and CMV-seropositive. The sample comprised PBMCs. The chain is built from TRBV25-1 and TRBJ2-2, with a weak D call TRBD1 (6 bases). The CDR3 sequence: CASSETGNTGELFF. In DNA, the CDR3 is TGTGCCAGCAGTGAGACAGGGAACACCGGGGAGCTGTTTTTT.